This T cell receptor (beta chain) was retrieved from a study of T cell changes during pregnancy in multiple sclerosis. The assay was immunoSEQ multiplex PCR, and TCRdb's table has in-frame clones only and misses some. Among 50,000 to 75,000 clones listed, roughly 91% were seen once. The CDR3 has 19 amino acids. CDR1 and CDR2 from the germline V gene are LGHNA and YSLEER. V shed 2 bases and J 1 base; nucleotides not matched to a gene: 8. Sequenced here: peripheral blood, sampled after pregnancy. This receptor was identified in a female donor in good health, enrolled as a control in a pregnancy study. J is TRBJ2-2 and V is TRBV4-3, with 12 nucleotides matching TRBD2. The CDR3 is CASSQQASGGALNTGELFF. For the CDR3, the DNA is TGCGCCAGCAGCCAACAAGCTAGCGGGGGGGCGTTGAACACCGGGGAGCTGTTTTTT.